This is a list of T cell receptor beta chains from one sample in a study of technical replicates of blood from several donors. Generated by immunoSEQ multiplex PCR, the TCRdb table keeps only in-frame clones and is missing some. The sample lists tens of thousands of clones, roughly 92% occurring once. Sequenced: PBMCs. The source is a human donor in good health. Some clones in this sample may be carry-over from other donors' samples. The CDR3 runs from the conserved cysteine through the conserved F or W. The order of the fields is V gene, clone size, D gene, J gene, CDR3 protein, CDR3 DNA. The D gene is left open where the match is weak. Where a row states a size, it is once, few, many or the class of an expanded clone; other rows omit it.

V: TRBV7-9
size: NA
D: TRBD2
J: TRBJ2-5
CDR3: CASSKSGLEETQYF
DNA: TGTGCCAGCAGCAAGTCGGGACTAGAGGAGACCCAGTACTTC

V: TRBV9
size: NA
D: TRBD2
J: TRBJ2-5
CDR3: CASSVVAGVGETQYF
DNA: TGTGCCAGCAGCGTAGTAGCGGGGGTTGGAGAGACCCAGTACTTC

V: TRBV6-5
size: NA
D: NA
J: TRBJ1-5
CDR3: CASRAAGTGGQPQHF
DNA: TGTGCCAGCAGAGCGGCAGGGACGGGAGGGCAGCCCCAGCATTTT

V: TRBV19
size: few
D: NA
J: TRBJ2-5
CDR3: CASSIDTNRRETQYF
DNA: TGTGCCAGTAGTATAGATACCAATCGTCGGGAGACCCAGTACTTC

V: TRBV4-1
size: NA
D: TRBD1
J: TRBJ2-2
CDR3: CASSQVQGPNTGELFF
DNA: TGCGCCAGCAGCCAAGTACAGGGGCCGAACACCGGGGAGCTGTTTTTT

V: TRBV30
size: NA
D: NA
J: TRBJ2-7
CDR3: CAWSVPTRTYEQYF
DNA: TGTGCCTGGAGTGTACCGACTCGAACCTACGAGCAGTACTTC

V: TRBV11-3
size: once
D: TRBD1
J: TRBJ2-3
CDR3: CASSSGQGLGDTQYF
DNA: TGTGCCAGCAGCTCCGGACAGGGGCTGGGAGATACGCAGTATTTT

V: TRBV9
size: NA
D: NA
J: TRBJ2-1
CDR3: CASSGRGGITYEQFF
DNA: TGTGCCAGCAGCGGGCGGGGCGGAATTACTTATGAGCAGTTCTTC

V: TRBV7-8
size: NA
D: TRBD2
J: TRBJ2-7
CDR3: CASSLVSAGGTYEQYF
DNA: TGTGCCAGCAGCTTAGTCTCAGCGGGGGGGACCTACGAGCAGTACTTC

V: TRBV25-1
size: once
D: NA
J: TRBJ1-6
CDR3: CASSEYLGDNSPLHF
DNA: TGTGCCAGCAGTGAATATCTAGGTGATAATTCACCCCTCCACTTT

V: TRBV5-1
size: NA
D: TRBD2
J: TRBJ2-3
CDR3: CASRRAGGQADTQYF
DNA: TGCGCCAGCAGGAGAGCGGGGGGCCAAGCCGATACGCAGTATTTT

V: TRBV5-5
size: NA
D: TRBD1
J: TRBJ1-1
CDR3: CASSQEGGRKNTEAFF
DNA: TGTGCCAGCAGCCAAGAAGGGGGCCGTAAGAACACTGAAGCTTTCTTT

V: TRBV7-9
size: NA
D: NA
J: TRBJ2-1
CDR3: CASSAGNEQFF
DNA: TGTGCCAGCAGCGCCGGCAATGAGCAGTTCTTC

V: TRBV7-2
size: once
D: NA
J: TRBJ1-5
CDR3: CASSEAGGGAEQPQHF
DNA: TGTGCCAGCAGCGAGGCGGGTGGGGGGGCGGAGCAGCCCCAGCATTTT

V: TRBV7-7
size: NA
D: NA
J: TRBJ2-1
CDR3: CASSFVQGNEQFF
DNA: TGTGCCAGCAGCTTCGTACAGGGCAATGAGCAGTTCTTC

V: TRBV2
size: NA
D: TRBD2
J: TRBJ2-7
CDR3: CASSEQERGYYEQYF
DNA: TGTGCCAGCAGTGAGCAGGAGCGGGGGTACTACGAGCAGTACTTC

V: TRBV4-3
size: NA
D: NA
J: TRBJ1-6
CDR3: CASSQDPPIPSYNSPLHF
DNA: TGCGCCAGCAGCCAAGATCCCCCCATCCCCTCCTATAATTCACCCCTCCACTTT

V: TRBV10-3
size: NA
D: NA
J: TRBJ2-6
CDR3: CAISPSSGANVLTF
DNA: TGTGCCATCAGTCCCAGCTCTGGGGCCAACGTCCTGACTTTC

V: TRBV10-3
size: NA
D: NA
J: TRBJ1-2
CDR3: CAISEAGAQNYGYTF
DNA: TGTGCCATCAGTGAGGCAGGGGCCCAAAACTATGGCTACACCTTC

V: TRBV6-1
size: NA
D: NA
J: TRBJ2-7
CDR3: CASKFSTRAYEQYF
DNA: TGTGCCAGCAAGTTTTCAACTCGGGCCTACGAGCAGTACTTC

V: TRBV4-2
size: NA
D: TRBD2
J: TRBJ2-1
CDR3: CASSPNSGRRDEQFF
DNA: TGTGCCAGCAGCCCTAATAGCGGGAGAAGGGATGAGCAGTTCTTC

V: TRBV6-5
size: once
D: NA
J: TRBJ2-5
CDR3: CASSYCWGENQETQYF
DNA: TGTGCCAGCAGTTACTGCTGGGGGGAGAACCAAGAGACCCAGTACTTC

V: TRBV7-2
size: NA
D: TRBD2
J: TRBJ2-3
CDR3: CASSSLAGAPDTQYF
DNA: TGTGCCAGCAGCTCACTAGCGGGGGCCCCAGATACGCAGTATTTT

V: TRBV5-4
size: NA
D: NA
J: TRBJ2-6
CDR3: CASSLAAGRSSGANVLTF
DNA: TGTGCCAGCAGCTTGGCCGCAGGGAGGAGCTCTGGGGCCAACGTCCTGACTTTC

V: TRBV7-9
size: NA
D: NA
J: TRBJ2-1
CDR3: CASSQGGNNEQFF
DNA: TGTGCCAGCAGCCAGGGAGGCAACAATGAGCAGTTCTTC

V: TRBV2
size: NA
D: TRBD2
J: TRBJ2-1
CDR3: CASRGLDSYNEQFF
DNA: TGTGCCAGCAGGGGACTAGACTCCTACAATGAGCAGTTCTTC